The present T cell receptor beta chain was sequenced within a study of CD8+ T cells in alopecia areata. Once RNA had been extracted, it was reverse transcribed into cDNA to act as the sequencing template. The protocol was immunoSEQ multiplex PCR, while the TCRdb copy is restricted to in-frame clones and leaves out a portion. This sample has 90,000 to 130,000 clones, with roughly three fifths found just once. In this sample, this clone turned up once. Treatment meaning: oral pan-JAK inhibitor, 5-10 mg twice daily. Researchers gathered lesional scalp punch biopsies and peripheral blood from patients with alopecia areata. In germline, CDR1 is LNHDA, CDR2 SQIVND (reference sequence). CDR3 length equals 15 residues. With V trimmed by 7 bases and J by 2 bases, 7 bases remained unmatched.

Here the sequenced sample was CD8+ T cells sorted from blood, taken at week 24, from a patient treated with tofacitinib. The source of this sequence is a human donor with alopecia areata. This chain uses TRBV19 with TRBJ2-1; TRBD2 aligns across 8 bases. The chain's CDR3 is CASIDGRDTYNEQFF. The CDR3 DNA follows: TGTGCCAGTATCGACGGGAGGGACACCTACAATGAGCAGTTCTTC.